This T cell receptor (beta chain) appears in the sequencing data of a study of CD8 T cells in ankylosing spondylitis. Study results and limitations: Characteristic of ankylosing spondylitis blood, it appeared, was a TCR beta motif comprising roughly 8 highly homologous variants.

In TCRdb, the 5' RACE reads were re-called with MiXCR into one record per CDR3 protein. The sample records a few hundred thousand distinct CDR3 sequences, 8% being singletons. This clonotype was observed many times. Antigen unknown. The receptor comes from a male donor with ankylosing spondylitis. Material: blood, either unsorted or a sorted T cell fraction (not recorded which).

In nucleotides, the CDR3 is TGCAGCGTTCAGGATAGCAATCAGCCCCAGCATTTT. Translated: CSVQDSNQPQHF. The genes are TRBV29-1 and TRBJ1-5, with D unclear. Germline V gene data show CDR1 as SQVTM and CDR2 as ANQGSEA. This CDR3 has 12 residues. V lost 5 bases and J lost 0, with 5 bases in between.